These T cell receptor beta chains were read from a single sample in a study of blood T cell repertoires in COVID-19. This table comes from immunoSEQ multiplex PCR, and its TCRdb copy is limited to in-frame clones, with some not included. The sample shows 200,000 to 250,000 clones, roughly 83% of them seen only once. Sequenced sample: PBMCs or T cells enriched from blood (not recorded which). Receptors were obtained from a woman aged 45-60 years who had recovered from COVID-19. The conserved cysteine and the conserved F or W are not part of the CDR3 here.

v_gene: TRBV11-3
j_gene: TRBJ2-7
CDR3aa: ASSLDLQGEQY

v_gene: TRBV6-5
j_gene: TRBJ1-1
CDR3aa: ASRRTVNTEAF

v_gene: TRBV9
j_gene: TRBJ1-2
CDR3aa: ASSHGQGYGYT

v_gene: TRBV13
j_gene: TRBJ1-2
CDR3aa: ASSPREIADGYT

v_gene: TRBV5-1
j_gene: TRBJ2-1
CDR3aa: ASSLAGVSYNEQF

v_gene: TRBV3-1/TRBV3-2
j_gene: TRBJ2-1
CDR3aa: ASRQGLAGYNEQF

v_gene: TRBV4-1
j_gene: TRBJ2-2
CDR3aa: ASSQEGQGFGELF

v_gene: TRBV7-2
j_gene: TRBJ2-1
CDR3aa: ASSLAGGVDEQF

v_gene: TRBV2
j_gene: TRBJ1-6
CDR3aa: ASNPPGQGARNSPLH

v_gene: TRBV28
j_gene: TRBJ2-5
CDR3aa: ASRFGLGQQETQY

v_gene: TRBV14
j_gene: TRBJ1-3
CDR3aa: ASSPLGRGRNTIY

v_gene: TRBV10-3
j_gene: TRBJ1-6
CDR3aa: AISESTTGVKTPLH

v_gene: TRBV4-3
j_gene: TRBJ2-2
CDR3aa: ASSSGTSGVTGELF

v_gene: TRBV16
j_gene: TRBJ1-5
CDR3aa: ASSPQGTLGNQPQH

v_gene: TRBV15
j_gene: TRBJ1-5
CDR3aa: ATSRGATGGGQPQH

v_gene: TRBV6-2/TRBV6-3
j_gene: TRBJ2-1
CDR3aa: ASSSRRGNEQF

v_gene: TRBV27
j_gene: TRBJ2-1
CDR3aa: ASSLRRNEQF

v_gene: TRBV9
j_gene: TRBJ1-1
CDR3aa: ASSSEAQGSSEAF

v_gene: TRBV12-3/TRBV12-4
j_gene: TRBJ1-5
CDR3aa: ASSAQGNQPQH

v_gene: TRBV6-5
j_gene: TRBJ1-2
CDR3aa: ASSYSPASGGGYT

v_gene: TRBV7-2
j_gene: TRBJ2-2
CDR3aa: ASSLERGLLF

v_gene: TRBV5-1
j_gene: TRBJ2-7
CDR3aa: ASSLEAGPRYEQY

v_gene: TRBV28
j_gene: TRBJ1-1
CDR3aa: ASSLSGTGGFGAF

v_gene: TRBV29-1
j_gene: TRBJ2-2
CDR3aa: SATRDTGELF

v_gene: TRBV4-1
j_gene: TRBJ1-2
CDR3aa: ASSSGQGVYGYT

v_gene: TRBV7-2
j_gene: TRBJ1-2
CDR3aa: ASSARQATNYGYT